These 16 T cell receptor beta chains originate from one sample sequenced in a study of CD8 T cells in Susac syndrome. Roughly 0.45 to 1 ug RNA was reverse transcribed with random hexamers. TCRdb re-analysed the immunoSEQ multiplex PCR reads in MiXCR, keeping a single row per CDR3 protein. This sample has 50,000 or so distinct CDR3 sequences, with 80% to 95% found just once. The sequencing input was CD8+ T cells from PBMCs. All receptors derive from a human donor in good health.

This clonotype turned up a few times. DNA for the CDR3: TGCAGCGTTGGAGGTTCGTTCGAGCAGTACTTC. Translating it yields CSVGGSFEQYF. The chain uses TRBV29-1 and TRBJ2-7, with no clear D. The ends were cut back, 4 bases at V and 6 bases at J, with 10 bases in the middle. Germline V gene data show CDR1 as SQVTM and CDR2 as ANQGSEA. CDR3 length: 11 amino acids.

The CDR3 bases are TGCGCCAGCAGCCAAGATCCGACTAGCGGGCACTACGAGCAGTACTTC. Amino acid sequence: CASSQDPTSGHYEQYF. V usage is TRBV4-1 and J usage is TRBJ2-7, with TRBD2 matching over 10 bases. This CDR3 has 16 amino acids. V gave up 0 bases and J gave up 3 bases; unmatched junction bases: 5. Per germline, CDR1 MGHRA and CDR2 YSYEKL.

V and J are TRBV5-1 and TRBJ1-1; perhaps TRBD1 as D (6 bases). This CDR3 is 14 amino acids long. V lost 1 base and J 5 bases, leaving 12 bases between the germline ends. Germline V gives CDR1 SGHRS, CDR2 YFSETQ. CDR3 protein: CASSLTQGRTEAFF. DNA of the CDR3: TGCGCCAGCAGCTTGACACAGGGTAGGACTGAAGCTTTCTTT.

V gene TRBV19 combines with J gene TRBJ2-1; 8 bases match TRBD1. V shed 7 bases and J 7 bases; nucleotides not matched to a gene: 15. This CDR3 is 16 amino acids long. Germline-derived CDR1 and CDR2 are LNHDA and SQIVND (reference sequence). The CDR3 bases are TGTGCCAGTATCCCGACAGGGGAGGACCCTTATAATGAGCAGTTCTTC. It specifies CASIPTGEDPYNEQFF.

The V call is TRBV12-3 or TRBV12-4, the J call TRBJ2-1, with TRBD2 matching over 14 bases. Trimming at V came to 3 bases and at J to 4 bases, leaving 14 bases not matched to a gene. The CDR3 length is 20 residues. The CDR3 DNA sequence: TGTGCCAGCAGTTTGCCTGTGGAGGGACTAGCGGGAGCGGGATACAATGAGCAGTTCTTC. Residues: CASSLPVEGLAGAGYNEQFF.

This chain joins TRBV5-4 and TRBJ2-5, with unresolved D. This CDR3 contains 13 residues. In germline, CDR1 is SGHNT, CDR2 YYREEE (reference sequence). The germline V and J ends were trimmed by 2 bases and 1 base, with 6 bases remaining between them. The CDR3 region is CASSLRGQETQYF. The CDR3 DNA is TGTGCCAGCAGCTTACGCGGCCAAGAGACCCAGTACTTC.

CDR3 loop: CASSPPSGRNTGELFF. The CDR3 bases are TGTGCCAGCAGCCCTCCCAGCGGGAGGAACACCGGGGAGCTGTTTTTT. The V gene is TRBV3-1, the J gene TRBJ2-2; 8 bases are a match to TRBD2. The J segment lost 1 base and the V segment lost 4 bases, leaving 5 bases of the junction unmatched. This CDR3 is 16 amino acids long. The germline V gene has CDR1 LGHDT and CDR2 YNNKEL (reference sequence). Using reference TRBV3-1 and TRBJ2-2 for the parts outside the CDR3, the full variable domain is DTAVSQTPKYLVTQMGNDKSIKCEQNLGHDTMYWYKQDSKKFLKIMFSYNNKELIINETVPNRFSPKSPDKAHLNLHINSLELGDSAVYFCASSPPSGRNTGELFFGEGSRLTVL.

This rearrangement joins TRBV7-9 to TRBJ2-7; 7 bases are shared with TRBD2. The CDR3 has 15 amino acids. Germline V lookup: CDR1 SEHNR, CDR2 FQNEAQ (reference sequence). With 6 bases clipped from V and 2 bases from J, the junction kept 10 bases outside the gene matches. In DNA form, the CDR3 reads TGTGCCAGCAGTCTAATGCAGCGGGGTACCTACGAGCAGTACTTC. This gives the protein CASSLMQRGTYEQYF. The whole variable domain, remainder taken from reference TRBV7-9 and TRBJ2-7, is DTGVSQNPRHKITKRGQNVTFRCDPISEHNRLYWYRQTLGQGPEFLTYFQNEAQLEKSRLLSDRFSAERPKGSFSTLEIQRTEQGDSAMYLCASSLMQRGTYEQYFGPGTRLTVT.

The rearrangement links TRBV4-1 to TRBJ2-1, with 8 bases identical to TRBD2. CDR1 is MGHRA, CDR2 YSYEKL, per germline. V shed 0 bases and J 6 bases; nucleotides not matched to a gene: 4. The CDR3 loop spans 15 amino acids. CDR3 bases: TGCGCCAGCAGCCAAGAAATAACTAGCGGCAATGAGCAGTTCTTC. It is translated as CASSQEITSGNEQFF.

V gene TRBV25-1 combines with J gene TRBJ1-1; 10 bases fit TRBD1. The CDR3 is made up of 15 amino acids. V lost 6 bases and J lost 0; bases outside the gene matches: 4. Germline V lookup: CDR1 MGHDK, CDR2 SYGVNS. CDR3 protein: CASRGQGGMNTEAFF. In DNA, the CDR3 is TGTGCCAGCAGAGGACAGGGGGGAATGAACACTGAAGCTTTCTTT.

This clonotype was found a few times. This rearrangement joins TRBV6-1 to TRBJ2-1; TRBD2 aligns across 7 bases. Germline values: CDR1 MNHNS, CDR2 SASEGT. The junction had 6 bases not matched to a gene; V was cut back by 8 bases and J by 2 bases. The CDR3 covers 14 residues. The CDR3 region is CASQVAGAYNEQFF. The CDR3 DNA follows: TGTGCCAGCCAGGTTGCGGGAGCCTACAATGAGCAGTTCTTC.

J is TRBJ2-2 and V is TRBV29-1; TRBD1 aligns across 9 bases. Germline V gene sequence: CDR1 SQVTM, CDR2 ANQGSEA. V was clipped by 5 bases and J by 5 bases; unmatched bases: 9. The CDR3 length is 15 residues. CDR3 region: CSVWFVTGGTGELFF. CDR3 DNA: TGCAGCGTTTGGTTCGTGACAGGGGGGACCGGGGAGCTGTTTTTT.

The chain combines TRBV4-3 with TRBJ1-5; D remains unclear. In germline, CDR1 is LGHNA, CDR2 YSLEER. The V end was cut by 3 bases, the J end by 7 bases, with 13 bases between. The CDR3 is 14 residues long. The CDR3 DNA is TGCGCCAGCAGCCAGACTAACAGTGCACAGCCCCAGCATTTT. This gives the protein CASSQTNSAQPQHF.

The chain joins TRBV5-1 to TRBJ2-1; D uncertain. V was cut by 2 bases and J by 8 bases, with 11 bases left in between. Germline lookup yields CDR1 SGHRS and CDR2 YFSETQ. This CDR3 spans 13 amino acids. The CDR3 DNA follows: TGCGCCAGCAGCTTAGGCGGTCGCGATGAGCAGTTCTTC. Residues: CASSLGGRDEQFF.

The J gene is TRBJ2-7, the V gene TRBV12-3 or TRBV12-4; no definite D call. Trimming cost V 3 bases and J 7 bases, with 10 bases left between them. This CDR3 is 12 amino acids long. The CDR3 spells CASSLAPAEQYF. The CDR3 coding sequence is TGTGCCAGCAGTTTGGCTCCTGCGGAGCAGTACTTC.

The rearrangement links TRBV19 to TRBJ2-2; D not certain. V was clipped by 6 bases and J by 0 bases, with 8 bases between them. Germline CDR1 is LNHDA and CDR2 is SQIVND (reference sequence). The CDR3 consists of 14 residues. The CDR3 DNA reads TGTGCCAGTAGGAAGGGAACGAACACCGGGGAGCTGTTTTTT. Protein sequence: CASRKGTNTGELFF.